The source of this T cell receptor (beta chain) is a study of T cells in women clearing cervical HPV infection. In the study overall: Controls were women whose single incident HPV16 infection cleared within 12 months without precancer or cancer.

A note on this clone: Its target is not known. Read coverage stops 3 residues before the CDR3 terminus; the germline J gene supplies the remainder.

Assay: immunoSEQ multiplex PCR; the TCRdb copy retains only in-frame clones and omits some. This repertoire includes fewer than 35,000 clones. Germline-derived CDR1 and CDR2 are DFQATT and SNEGSKA (reference sequence). The CDR3 has 15 residues. The V and J ends lost 3 bases and 4 bases, in that order; junction bases with no gene match: 6. General study findings and limits: CIN3+ cases had significantly higher TCR richness than controls; evenness did not differ. Cases and controls were distinguished at AUC 0.65 to 0.85 by richness and V genes.

Source material: blood buffy coat. The genes are TRBV20-1 and TRBJ2-7; 13 bases align to TRBD2. The sequence was collected from a woman between 18 and 70 years old with a cervical HPV16 infection that either progressed to CIN3+ or cleared (not recorded which). CDR3 DNA (partial): TGCAGTGCTAGTAAACTAGCGGGGGGGCCTTACGAG. It codes for CSASKLAGGPYE. The CDR3 as a whole reads CSASKLAGGPYEQYF.